The subject of this entry is one TCR beta chain. In the authors' workflow: Nucleated cell counts were estimated from reference gene primer amplification. The repertoire was sequenced with immunoSEQ multiplex PCR; TCRdb's copy has only in-frame clones and lacks some. The V and J calls and the clone size are those of that table, but D and trimming were determined from the DNA. Of about 370,000 clones in the sample, nearly 90% were seen once. The data stem from a study of blood T cell repertoires in COVID-19. Across the study: From the United States, Italy and Spain came samples of acute and convalescent COVID-19. T cells, B-cell-depleted T cells, or PBMCs provided the cDNA or gDNA that served as material.

Germline CDR1 reads MDHEN; CDR2 reads SYDVKM. V lost 7 bases to trimming and J lost 3 bases, with 16 bases between them. The CDR3 is made up of 15 amino acids. This receptor was identified in a man aged 18 to 30 with active or convalescent COVID-19. The V gene is TRBV28, the J gene TRBJ1-5; D is ambiguous. The specimen was peripheral blood. The CDR3 spells CASTSAADLNQPQHF. The CDR3 DNA sequence: TGTGCCAGCACCAGCGCCGCCGACCTCAATCAGCCCCAGCATTTT.